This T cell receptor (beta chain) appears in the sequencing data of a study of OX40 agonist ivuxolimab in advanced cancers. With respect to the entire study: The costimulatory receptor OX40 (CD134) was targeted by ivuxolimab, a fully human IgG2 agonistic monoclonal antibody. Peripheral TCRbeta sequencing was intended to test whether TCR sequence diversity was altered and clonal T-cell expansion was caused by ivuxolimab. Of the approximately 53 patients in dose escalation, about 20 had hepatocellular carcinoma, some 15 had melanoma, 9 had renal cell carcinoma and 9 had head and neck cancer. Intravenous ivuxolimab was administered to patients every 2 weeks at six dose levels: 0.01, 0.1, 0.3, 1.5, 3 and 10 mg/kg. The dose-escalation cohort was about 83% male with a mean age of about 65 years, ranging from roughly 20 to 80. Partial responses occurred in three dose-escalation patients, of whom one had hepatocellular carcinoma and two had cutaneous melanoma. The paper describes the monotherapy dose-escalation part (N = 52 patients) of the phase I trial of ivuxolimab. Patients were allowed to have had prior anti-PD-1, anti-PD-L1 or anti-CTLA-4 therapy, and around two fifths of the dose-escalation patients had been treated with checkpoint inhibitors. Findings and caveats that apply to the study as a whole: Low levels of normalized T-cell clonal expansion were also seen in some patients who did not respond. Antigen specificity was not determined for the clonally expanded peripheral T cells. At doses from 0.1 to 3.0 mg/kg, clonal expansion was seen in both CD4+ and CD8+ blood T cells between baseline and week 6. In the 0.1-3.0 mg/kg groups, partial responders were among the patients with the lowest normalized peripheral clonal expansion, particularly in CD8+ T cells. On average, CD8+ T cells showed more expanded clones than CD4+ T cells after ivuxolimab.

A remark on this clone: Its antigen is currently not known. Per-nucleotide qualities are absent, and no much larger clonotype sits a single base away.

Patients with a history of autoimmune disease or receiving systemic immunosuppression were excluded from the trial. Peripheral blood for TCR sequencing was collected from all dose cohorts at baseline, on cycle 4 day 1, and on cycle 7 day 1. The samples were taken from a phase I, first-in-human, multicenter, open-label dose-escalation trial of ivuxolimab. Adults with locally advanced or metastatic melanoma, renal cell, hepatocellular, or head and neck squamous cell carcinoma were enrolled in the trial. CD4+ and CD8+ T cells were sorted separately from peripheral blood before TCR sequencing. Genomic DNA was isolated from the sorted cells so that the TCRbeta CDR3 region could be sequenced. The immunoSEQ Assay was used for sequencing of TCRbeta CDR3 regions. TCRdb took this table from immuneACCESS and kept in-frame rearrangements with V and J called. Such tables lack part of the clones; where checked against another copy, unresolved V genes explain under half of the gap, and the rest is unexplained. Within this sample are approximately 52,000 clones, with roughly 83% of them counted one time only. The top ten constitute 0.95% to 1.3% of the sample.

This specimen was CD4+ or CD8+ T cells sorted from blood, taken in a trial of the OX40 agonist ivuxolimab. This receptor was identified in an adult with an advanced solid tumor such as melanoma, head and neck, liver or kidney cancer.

At the DNA level, the sequence is TGTGCCAGCAGTCTTGGCGGGGGTTTTGGAGAGACCCAGTACTTC. Translated, it gives CASSLGGGFGETQYF. The rearranged segments are TRBV25-1 and TRBJ2-5; TRBD2 matches 7 bases in the middle. The germline V gene gives CDR1 as MGHDK and CDR2 as SYGVNS. Measured from the cysteine to the phenylalanine, the CDR3 is 15 residues long. Here the CDR3 DNA is all that survives: 45 bases in frame from base 1. V is pruned by 5 bases and J by 4 bases, leaving 10 bases of the junction without a gene match.